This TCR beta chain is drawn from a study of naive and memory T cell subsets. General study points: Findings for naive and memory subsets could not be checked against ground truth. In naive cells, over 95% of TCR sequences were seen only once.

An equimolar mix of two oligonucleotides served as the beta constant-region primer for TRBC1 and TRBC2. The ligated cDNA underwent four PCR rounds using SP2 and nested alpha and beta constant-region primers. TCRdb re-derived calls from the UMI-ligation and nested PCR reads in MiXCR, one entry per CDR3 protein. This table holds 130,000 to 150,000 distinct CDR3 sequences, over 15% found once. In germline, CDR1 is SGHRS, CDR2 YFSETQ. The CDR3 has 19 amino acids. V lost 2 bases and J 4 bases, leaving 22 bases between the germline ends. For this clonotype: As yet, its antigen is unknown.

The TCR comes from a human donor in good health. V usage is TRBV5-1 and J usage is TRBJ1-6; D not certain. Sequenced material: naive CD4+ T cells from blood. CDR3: CASSFSGSSASPYNSPLHF. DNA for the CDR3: TGCGCCAGCAGCTTTTCGGGCAGCTCCGCCTCACCGTATAATTCACCCCTCCACTTT.